The sequence of this T cell receptor (beta chain) was determined in a study of cytomegalovirus exposure and HLA in healthy donors. Study background: About 180 million T cells yielded roughly 120 million unique TCR beta sequences, as an earlier analysis found. Study findings and constraints: Within an earlier analysis, most TCR beta V segments proved productive either about 87% or about 30% of the time. 87-base-pair reads could not separate some V segments, including TRBV6-2 and TRBV6-3.

The junction had 8 bases not matched to a gene; V was cut back by 2 bases and J by 8 bases. The CDR3 is made up of 14 amino acids. Though nominally healthy at sampling, donors likely had unrecorded immune exposures. PCR used 60 Vbeta primers and 13 Jbeta primers. Only in-frame clones appear in the TCRdb table, and some are missing; sequencing was by immunoSEQ multiplex PCR. This table has approximately 160,000 clones, 60% to 80% appearing once. As for this clone: Its cognate antigen is unknown.

The genes are TRBV5-3 and TRBJ1-2; TRBD1 aligns across 8 bases. TRBV5-3 is annotated as an ORF whose role is uncertain. The receptor was isolated from a woman between 50 and 59 years old in good health and CMV-seropositive. What was sequenced was PBMCs. CDR3 DNA sequence: TGTGCCAGAAGCTTCCTGGACAGGGCTGAGGGCTACACCTTC. It codes for CARSFLDRAEGYTF.